These 16 T cell receptor beta chains came from one sample sequenced in a study of Ad26.COV2.S vaccination and SARS-CoV-2 variants. Documented treatment: about 20 received Ad26.COV2.S at low or high dose, single or two shots; 5 received placebo; per-sample allocation not given. Samples analyzed were those drawn on day 63 after the first vaccine or placebo injection. The method was immunoSEQ multiplex PCR; TCRdb's version includes in-frame clones alone and lacks a portion of them. The sample has some 640,000 clones; 70% to 90% are singletons. The sequenced sample was peripheral blood, obtained in a trial of Ad26.COV2.S vaccine versus placebo. Receptors were obtained from a person between 18 and 65 years old who received the Ad26.COV2.S COVID-19 vaccine or a placebo.

Turning to this clone: Other DNA sequences in this specimen translate into the identical CDR3. This rearrangement joins TRBV6-5 to TRBJ2-7, with D perhaps matching TRBD1 (6 bases). Trimming removed 5 bases at V and 2 bases at J, with 10 bases between. Germline CDR1 reads MNHEY; CDR2 reads SVGAGI. The CDR3 loop spans 13 amino acids. In nucleotides, the CDR3 is TGTGCCAGCAGTCTACAGGGTCCCTACGAGCAGTACTTC. Its protein product is CASSLQGPYEQYF.

This clone has a single count. The chain links TRBV7-9 to TRBJ1-2, with D possibly being TRBD1 (6 bases). The CDR3 sequence is 13 residues long. V was clipped by 6 bases and J by 2 bases, with 10 bases between them. Germline V lookup: CDR1 SEHNR, CDR2 FQNEAQ (reference sequence). The CDR3 DNA sequence: TGTGCCAGCAGATCAGGGGAAAACTATGGCTACACCTTC. It encodes CASRSGENYGYTF.

This clone was observed a few times. The CDR3 spells CASSLPGGGKGTEAFF. The CDR3 nucleotides read TGCGCCAGCAGCCTACCGGGCGGAGGGAAAGGTACTGAAGCTTTCTTT. The J gene is TRBJ1-1, the V gene TRBV5-1; D remains unclear. Germline V gene lookup returns CDR1 SGHRS and CDR2 YFSETQ. CDR3 length equals 16 residues. V lost 4 bases to trimming and J lost 5 bases, with 21 bases between them.

The chain joins TRBV15 to TRBJ1-6; D uncertain. CDR3 length: 15 amino acids. V lost 1 base, J lost 6 bases, and 10 bases lay in between. Germline-derived CDR1 and CDR2 are LNHNV and YYDKDF (reference sequence). For the CDR3, the DNA is TGTGCCACCAGCAGAGCAACAGCACGTAATTCACCCCTCCACTTT. Amino acid sequence: CATSRATARNSPLHF.

The chain employs TRBV5-1 and TRBJ2-2; 9 positions agree with TRBD2. CDR1 is SGHRS and CDR2 is YFSETQ in the germline V gene. J was trimmed by 2 bases and V by 4 bases; bases with no gene match: 6. The CDR3 is 16 amino acids. The CDR3 loop reads CASSVGLASNTGELFF. The CDR3 region has the DNA TGCGCCAGCAGCGTAGGACTAGCGTCAAACACCGGGGAGCTGTTTTTT. Supplemented by reference TRBV5-1 and TRBJ2-2, the full variable domain reads KAGVTQTPRYLIKTRGQQVTLSCSPISGHRSVSWYQQTPGQGLQFLFEYFSETQRNKGNFPGRFSGRQFSNSRSEMNVSTLELGDSALYLCASSVGLASNTGELFFGEGSRLTVL.

This chain links TRBV5-4 with TRBJ1-2, with D perhaps matching TRBD1 (6 bases). The V gene lost 4 bases and the J gene lost 4 bases, with 11 bases spanning the gap. Germline-derived CDR1 and CDR2 are SGHNT and YYREEE (reference sequence). This CDR3 comprises 13 residues. The CDR3 nucleotides are TGTGCCAGCAGCCGGACAGCTGCCTATGGCTACACCTTC. It codes for CASSRTAAYGYTF.

J is TRBJ1-5 and V is TRBV6-5, with a weak D call TRBD1 (6 bases). Germline loops: CDR1 MNHEY, CDR2 SVGAGI. The CDR3 extends over 15 amino acids. V lost 5 bases and J lost 0, with 11 bases in between. The CDR3 spells CASSPRGYSNQPQHF. DNA for the CDR3: TGTGCCAGCAGTCCTAGGGGGTATAGCAATCAGCCCCAGCATTTT.

The rearrangement uses TRBV5-1 and TRBJ2-1, with TRBD2 identical over 12 bases. The CDR3 runs to 15 residues. Trimming took 5 bases from V and 8 from J; bases not matched to a gene: 8. CDR1 and CDR2 from the germline V gene are SGHRS and YFSETQ. CDR3 bases: TGCGCCAGCAGTACGACTAGCGGGAGTCGGTATGAGCAGTTCTTC. This translates into CASSTTSGSRYEQFF.

This chain connects TRBV2 to TRBJ2-7, with unresolved D. The CDR3 totals 12 residues. Looked up from germline, CDR1 is SNHLY and CDR2 is FYNNEI. V lost 2 bases to trimming and J lost 6 bases, with 8 bases between them. The CDR3 here is CASSEPPVEQYF. Here the CDR3 DNA reads TGTGCCAGCAGTGAACCCCCCGTCGAGCAGTACTTC.

This sequence joins TRBV5-1 and TRBJ2-2, with 8 positions matching TRBD1. Trimming at V came to 4 bases and at J to 3 bases, leaving 5 bases not matched to a gene. Germline V gene lookup returns CDR1 SGHRS and CDR2 YFSETQ. The CDR3 is 15 residues long. CDR3 nucleotides: TGCGCCAGCAGCAACAGGGGGGTTGACACCGGGGAGCTGTTTTTT. It is translated as CASSNRGVDTGELFF.

The chain joins TRBV18 to TRBJ2-7; D gene ambiguous. Germline-derived CDR1 and CDR2 are KGHSH and LQKENI. With 0 bases removed from V and 4 bases from J, the gap between germline ends came to 10 bases. This CDR3 comprises 14 residues. The CDR3 is CASSPPSGYYEQYF. CDR3 DNA: TGTGCCAGCTCACCACCCTCCGGGTATTACGAGCAGTACTTC.

This clone was seen a handful of times. The CDR3 sequence is CASSLDRNNYGYTF. DNA for the CDR3: TGTGCCAGCAGCTTGGACAGGAATAACTATGGCTACACCTTC. This chain uses TRBV7-2 with TRBJ1-2; 7 bases fit TRBD1. CDR3 length: 14 amino acids. Trimming took 3 bases from V and 1 from J; bases not matched to a gene: 2. Germline V gives CDR1 SGHTA, CDR2 FQGNSA. The variable domain in full, with the rest retrieved from reference TRBV7-2 and TRBJ1-2, is GAGVSQSPSNKVTEKGKDVELRCDPISGHTALYWYRQSLGQGLEFLIYFQGNSAPDKSGLPSDRFSAERTGGSVSTLTIQRTQQEDSAVYLCASSLDRNNYGYTFGSGTRLTVV.

The V and J genes are TRBV14 and TRBJ2-3, with 8 bases fitting TRBD2. The CDR3 runs 16 residues. Per germline, CDR1 SGHDN and CDR2 FVKESK. The ends lost 5 bases at V and 2 bases at J; junction bases unmatched: 9. Written as DNA, the CDR3 is TGTGCCAGCAGCAGTACTAGCGGAGCGTTCACAGATACGCAGTATTTT. Its protein product is CASSSTSGAFTDTQYF.

The CDR3 here is CASSQDDSGELFF. CDR3 nucleotide sequence: TGTGCCAGCAGCCAAGATGATAGTGGGGAGCTGTTTTTT. The J gene is TRBJ2-2, the V gene TRBV3-1 (or the pseudogene TRBV3-2); no definite D call. In germline, CDR1 is LGHDT, CDR2 YNNKEL (reference sequence). The CDR3 covers 13 residues. The ends were cut back, 0 bases at V and 8 bases at J, with 7 bases in the middle.

Here the CDR3 DNA reads TGCGCCAGCAGCGCGGGGGCCATGAACACTGAAGCTTTCTTT. The encoded protein is CASSAGAMNTEAFF. This chain joins TRBV5-1 and TRBJ1-1, with D possibly matching TRBD1 (6 bases). The CDR3 extends over 14 amino acids. The germline V and J ends were trimmed by 4 bases and 0 bases, with 10 bases remaining between them. Germline V gene lookup returns CDR1 SGHRS and CDR2 YFSETQ.

In this sample, this clone turned up a few times. V is TRBV6-2 or TRBV6-3 and J is TRBJ2-7; 7 nucleotides align to TRBD2. This CDR3 spans 14 amino acids. Germline trimming cut 5 bases from V and 1 base from J; bases unmatched to any gene: 5. The V gene's germline CDR1 is MNHEY and CDR2 SVGEGT. This CDR3 reads CASSINGGSYEQYF. Here the CDR3 DNA reads TGTGCCAGCAGTATTAACGGGGGGTCCTACGAGCAGTACTTC.